These 30 T cell receptor beta chains were all obtained from the same sample, sequenced in a study of regulatory T cells in long-lasting Graves disease. Through Arm-PCR of CDR3 regions and iRepertoire HTBI primers, TCR beta libraries were built. Via MiXCR, TCRdb re-called the multiplex PCR reads, giving one row per CDR3 protein. The table shows around 460,000 distinct CDR3 sequences, with less than 15% occurring only once. Time point indicated: newly diagnosed GD, antithyroid drugs for less than 3 months. Preparation of the TCR library used RNA extracted from PBMCs. This same sample was also taken into another study, of T cells in Graves' hyperthyroidism and ophthalmopathy.

The material was peripheral blood mononuclear cells (PBMCs), obtained at new diagnosis, from a patient treated with antithyroid drugs. All receptors derive from a woman in her fifties or sixties with Graves disease.

This clonotype was seen ten or more times. The chain joins TRBV5-4 to TRBJ2-3; TRBD1 is a possible D gene (6 bases). With 1 base removed from V and 3 bases from J, the gap between germline ends came to 12 bases. The CDR3 sequence is 15 residues long. The germline CDR1 and CDR2 sequences are SGHNT and YYREEE (reference sequence). The CDR3 coding sequence is TGTGCCAGCAGCTTGATGACAGGCCCGACAGATACGCAGTATTTT. Protein product: CASSLMTGPTDTQYF.

In this sample, this clonotype turned up a few times. The CDR3 protein is CASSPLLDEEQFF. CDR3 bases: TGTGCCAGCTCACCCTTGTTAGACGAAGAGCAGTTCTTC. This chain connects TRBV18 to TRBJ2-1; D is uncertain. Germline V gene sequence: CDR1 KGHSH, CDR2 LQKENI. V was cut by 3 bases and J by 10 bases, with 13 bases left in between. The CDR3 runs to 13 residues. The whole variable domain, remainder taken from reference TRBV18 and TRBJ2-1, is NAGVMQNPRHLVRRRGQEARLRCSPMKGHSHVYWYRQLPEEGLKFMVYLQKENIIDESGMPKERFSAEFPKEGPSILRIQQVVRGDSAAYFCASSPLLDEEQFFGPGTRLTVL.

This clonotype was seen repeatedly, ten times or more. The rearrangement links TRBV27 to TRBJ1-2; maybe TRBD1 (5 bases). This CDR3 is 14 amino acids long. V was pared by 0 bases and J by 5 bases, with 10 bases between. Germline V gene data show CDR1 as MNHEY and CDR2 as SMNVEV (reference sequence). The CDR3 bases are TGTGCCAGCAGTTTATCGATAGCAGGGTATGGCTACACCTTC. Its translation is CASSLSIAGYGYTF.

This clonotype occurred many times. The chain has TRBV6-1 and TRBJ1-5, with D possibly TRBD1 on 5 matching bases. The germline V gene encodes CDR1 MNHNS and CDR2 SASEGT. The V end lost 6 bases, the J end lost 3 bases, and 18 bases lay between the germline ends. The CDR3 spans 16 residues. In DNA form, the CDR3 reads TGTGCCAGCAGAAAGGGGCGGCAGGGAGACAATCAGCCCCAGCATTTT. Protein: CASRKGRQGDNQPQHF.

This clonotype was observed at least ten times. This chain joins TRBV28 and TRBJ1-1; D is ambiguous. The ends were cut back, 6 bases at V and 4 bases at J, with 12 bases in the middle. This CDR3 contains 13 residues. Germline V gene sequence: CDR1 MDHEN, CDR2 SYDVKM. This CDR3 is CASRIGRGTEAFF. CDR3 in DNA: TGTGCCAGCAGGATTGGGAGAGGCACTGAAGCTTTCTTT.

In its sample, this clonotype was seen many times. The chain combines TRBV7-2 with TRBJ2-2; 11 bases agree with TRBD2. The CDR3 sequence is 14 residues long. The germline V gene encodes CDR1 SGHTA and CDR2 FQGNSA. Germline trimming cut 11 bases from V and 3 bases from J; bases unmatched to any gene: 5. DNA of the CDR3: TGTGCCGAAGAGGGACTAGCGGACACCGGGGAGCTGTTTTTT. As protein: CAEEGLADTGELFF.

The chain uses TRBV5-1 and TRBJ1-4; TRBD1 matches 8 bases. The CDR3 spans 16 residues. The ends lost 0 bases at V and 8 bases at J; junction bases unmatched: 9. Germline V gene lookup returns CDR1 SGHRS and CDR2 YFSETQ. CDR3 nucleotides: TGCGCCAGCAGCTTGGTACCTCAGGGGGCAGGGGAAAAACTGTTTTTT. Protein product: CASSLVPQGAGEKLFF. The full variable domain, in which reference TRBV5-1 and TRBJ1-4 provide the parts outside the CDR3, is KAGVTQTPRYLIKTRGQQVTLSCSPISGHRSVSWYQQTPGQGLQFLFEYFSETQRNKGNFPGRFSGRQFSNSRSEMNVSTLELGDSALYLCASSLVPQGAGEKLFFGSGTQLSVL.

This clonotype was picked up many times. J is TRBJ1-5 and V is TRBV6-1, with 7 nucleotides matching TRBD1. The germline V gene encodes CDR1 MNHNS and CDR2 SASEGT. Losses at the gene ends were 6 bases for V and 0 bases for J; bases not matched to a gene: 14. This CDR3 comprises 18 residues. In DNA, the CDR3 is TGTGCCAGCAGCTCTCTTGGACAGGCGAGGTATAGCAATCAGCCCCAGCATTTT. This gives the protein CASSSLGQARYSNQPQHF.

This clonotype was seen a handful of times. The CDR3 coding sequence is TGCAGCGCCGGGACTAGCGGGAGAACTCAAGAGACCCAGTACTTC. Its translation: CSAGTSGRTQETQYF. This sequence joins TRBV29-1 and TRBJ2-5; 14 bases match TRBD2. This CDR3 has 15 amino acids. The germline V gene has CDR1 SQVTM and CDR2 ANQGSEA. The trim removed 7 bases at V and 2 bases at J, leaving 6 bases unmatched. The variable domain in full, with the rest retrieved from reference TRBV29-1 and TRBJ2-5, is SAVISQKPSRDICQRGTSLTIQCQVDSQVTMMFWYRQQPGQSLTLIATANQGSEATYESGFVIDKFPISRPNLTFSTLTVSNMSPEDSSIYLCSAGTSGRTQETQYFGPGTRLLVL.

This chain connects TRBV4-1 to TRBJ1-4, with TRBD1 identical over 7 bases. Germline V gene sequence: CDR1 MGHRA, CDR2 YSYEKL. Losses at the gene ends were 4 bases for V and 5 bases for J; bases not matched to a gene: 7. This CDR3 comprises 15 residues. The CDR3 reads CASSPGRTGNEKLFF. CDR3 DNA: TGCGCCAGCAGCCCCGGGCGGACAGGAAATGAAAAACTGTTTTTT.

This clonotype has just a few counts. A read error may explain this, as a much larger clone is one base away. This chain links TRBV28 with TRBJ2-1; possibly TRBD1 or TRBD2 for D (7 bases each). CDR3 size: 17 residues. The V gene lost 3 bases and the J gene lost 4 bases, with 19 bases spanning the gap. The germline gives CDR1 MDHEN, CDR2 SYDVKM. CDR3 sequence: CASSLAWGGGTYNEQFF. The CDR3 nucleotides are TGTGCCAGCAGTTTGGCCTGGGGAGGGGGCACGTACAATGAGCAGTTCTTC.

This clonotype was found a few times. The chain has TRBV27 and TRBJ1-1; 7 nucleotides match TRBD1. This CDR3 spans 15 amino acids. J gave up 5 bases and V 2 bases, and 8 bases lay outside the gene matches. Germline V gene lookup returns CDR1 MNHEY and CDR2 SMNVEV (reference sequence). The CDR3 region has the DNA TGTGCCAGCAGTTTACTTGTAGGGGGCAGTACTGAAGCTTTCTTT. This codes for CASSLLVGGSTEAFF.

This clonotype has ten or more counts. The V and J genes are TRBV2 and TRBJ2-7, with D perhaps assigned TRBD1 or TRBD2 (5 bases each). The CDR3 runs 15 residues. V was cut by 6 bases and J by 2 bases, with 17 bases left in between. Germline CDR1 and CDR2: SNHLY and FYNNEI. CDR3 protein: CASRAQRDVAYEQYF. The CDR3 nucleotides read TGTGCCAGCAGGGCCCAACGGGACGTTGCCTACGAGCAGTACTTC.

The sample holds many counts of this clonotype. The chain employs TRBV7-9 and TRBJ1-6; D remains unclear. V gave up 4 bases and J gave up 8 bases, with 15 bases separating them. CDR1 is SEHNR, CDR2 FQNEAQ, per germline (reference sequence). The length of the CDR3 is 15 residues. The CDR3 protein is CASSSKDQFDSPLHF. DNA for the CDR3: TGTGCCAGCAGCTCCAAAGACCAGTTCGATTCACCCCTCCACTTT.

In its sample, this clonotype was seen many times. V and J are TRBV28 and TRBJ1-4; no clear D gene. Germline CDR1 is MDHEN and CDR2 is SYDVKM. This CDR3 contains 16 residues. The V end lost 5 bases, the J end lost 6 bases, and 19 bases lay between the germline ends. The CDR3 nucleotides read TGTGCCAGCAGTATAGGGTGGTTCGGGGAGTATGAAAAACTGTTTTTT. It encodes CASSIGWFGEYEKLFF.

There are a few counts of this clonotype. The chain uses TRBV10-2 and TRBJ2-2; either TRBD1 or TRBD2 may fit D (5 bases each). In germline, CDR1 is WSHSY, CDR2 SAAADI. Trimming left V 4 bases short and J 3 bases short, with 21 bases between. The CDR3 sequence is 18 residues long. As DNA, the CDR3 is TGCGCCAGCAGTGGAGCGTTTTTGGGGGAGTATCACACCGGGGAGCTGTTTTTT. Its protein product is CASSGAFLGEYHTGELFF.

This clonotype was counted at least ten times. The J gene is TRBJ2-5, the V gene TRBV28, with a tentative D call TRBD1 (5 bases). Between the trimmed V and J ends, which lost 6 bases and 3 bases, there was a span of 17 bases. Germline V gene sequence: CDR1 MDHEN, CDR2 SYDVKM. The CDR3 loop spans 15 amino acids. CDR3 region: CASSPRLDSEETQYF. CDR3 nucleotide sequence: TGTGCCAGCAGCCCCCGACTTGACAGTGAAGAGACCCAGTACTTC.

This clonotype was counted between two and nine times. This chain joins TRBV28 and TRBJ2-3; unclear D gene. The CDR3 has 14 amino acids. CDR1 MDHEN and CDR2 SYDVKM come from the germline V gene. The V and J ends lost 2 bases and 0 bases respectively, with 6 bases between them. CDR3 bases: TGTGCCAGCAGTTTAAAAGCTAGCACAGATACGCAGTATTTT. This codes for CASSLKASTDTQYF.

This clonotype occurred many times. The CDR3 here is CASSRRGAWSGYTF. The CDR3 nucleotides read TGTGCCAGCAGCCGTCGGGGGGCGTGGAGTGGCTACACCTTC. The chain couples TRBV28 to TRBJ1-2; D possibly corresponds to TRBD1 (6 bases). The CDR3 covers 14 residues. With 6 bases removed from V and 7 bases from J, the gap between germline ends came to 18 bases. The germline CDR1 and CDR2 sequences are MDHEN and SYDVKM.

This clonotype was seen only a few times. The chain recombines TRBV27 with TRBJ1-2, with D perhaps TRBD1 (5 bases). From germline, CDR1 is MNHEY and CDR2 SMNVEV (reference sequence). The CDR3 has 13 residues. Trimming shortened V by 4 bases and J by 4 bases, and 10 bases separated the two germline ends. CDR3 nucleotide sequence: TGTGCCAGCAGTTCCGGGGCAACCTATGGCTACACCTTC. Residues: CASSSGATYGYTF.

This clonotype was counted ten times or more. The rearrangement uses TRBV19 and TRBJ1-1; the D is unclear. The CDR3 length is 17 residues. With 7 bases removed from V and 0 bases from J, the gap between germline ends came to 21 bases. Germline-derived CDR1 and CDR2 are LNHDA and SQIVND (reference sequence). In nucleotides, the CDR3 is TGTGCCAGTACTGTATTCACCCCGGGAGACTTGAACACTGAAGCTTTCTTT. Its protein product is CASTVFTPGDLNTEAFF.

This clonotype was detected many times. The rearrangement links TRBV7-2 to TRBJ2-5; D call uncertain. The CDR3 covers 15 residues. The germline V gene has CDR1 SGHTA and CDR2 FQGNSA. Trimming removed 1 base at V and 1 base at J, with 10 bases between. In DNA, the CDR3 is TGTGCCAGCAGCTTAGATGGCGGATTCCAAGAGACCCAGTACTTC. As protein: CASSLDGGFQETQYF.

This clonotype has a count of ten or more. V gene TRBV18 combines with J gene TRBJ2-3, with 7 bases matching TRBD1. V lost 8 bases, J lost 2 bases, and 4 bases stayed unmatched. The CDR3 contains 13 residues. The germline V gene has CDR1 KGHSH and CDR2 LQKENI. CDR3 sequence: CASKGQITDTQYF. In nucleotides, the CDR3 is TGTGCCAGCAAGGGACAGATCACAGATACGCAGTATTTT. Drawing the rest from reference TRBV18 and TRBJ2-3, the complete variable domain is NAGVMQNPRHLVRRRGQEARLRCSPMKGHSHVYWYRQLPEEGLKFMVYLQKENIIDESGMPKERFSAEFPKEGPSILRIQQVVRGDSAAYFCASKGQITDTQYFGPGTRLTVL.

This clonotype was seen only a few times. A much bigger clone sits one base away, suggesting this may be a read error. The chain employs TRBV28 and TRBJ2-1, with D unresolved. Germline assignment: CDR1 MDHEN and CDR2 SYDVKM. The CDR3 runs 15 residues. CDR3: CASSSGLGIYDEQFF. DNA of the CDR3: TGTGCCAGCAGTTCGGGCCTCGGTATCTACGATGAGCAGTTCTTC.

A few counts support this clonotype. V is TRBV15 and J is TRBJ2-5; 10 nucleotides line up with TRBD2. CDR3 length: 24 amino acids. With V trimmed by 4 bases and J by 3 bases, 32 bases remained unmatched. Germline V gives CDR1 LNHNV, CDR2 YYDKDF (reference sequence). The CDR3 protein is CATSNLPSVDEWASGSGLEETQYF. The CDR3 DNA sequence: TGTGCCACCAGCAATCTCCCCTCGGTGGATGAATGGGCTAGCGGGAGTGGATTAGAAGAGACCCAGTACTTC.

This clonotype appeared many times. The CDR3 sequence is CASSFLADTDTQYF. CDR3 bases: TGTGCCAGCAGCTTCCTAGCGGACACAGATACGCAGTATTTT. V is TRBV11-2 and J is TRBJ2-3; 7 bases agree with TRBD2. The J segment lost 2 bases and the V segment lost 3 bases, leaving 2 bases of the junction unmatched. The CDR3 runs 14 residues. Looked up from germline, CDR1 is SGHAT and CDR2 is FQNNGV. Filled out from reference TRBV11-2 and TRBJ2-3, the complete variable domain reads EAGVAQSPRYKIIEKRQSVAFWCNPISGHATLYWYQQILGQGPKLLIQFQNNGVVDDSQLPKDRFSAERLKGVDSTLKIQPAKLEDSAVYLCASSFLADTDTQYFGPGTRLTVL.

Concerning this clonotype itself: This sequence may be a read error, since a much larger clone differs from it by one base. The rearrangement joins TRBV11-2 to TRBJ2-1; D might be TRBD2 (6 bases). The germline CDR1 and CDR2 sequences are SGHAT and FQNNGV. Trimming shortened V by 0 bases and J by 9 bases, and 15 bases separated the two germline ends. The CDR3 extends over 15 amino acids. The CDR3 reads CASSLDQTGVSEQFF. The CDR3 nucleotides are TGTGCCAGCAGCTTAGATCAAACGGGAGTGAGTGAGCAGTTCTTC.

This clonotype was counted many times. The rearrangement joins TRBV3-1 to TRBJ2-2; D is unclear. V was shortened by 0 bases and J by 8 bases, with 4 bases between the two germline ends. The CDR3 is 12 amino acids. Germline CDR1 LGHDT, CDR2 YNNKEL (reference sequence). CDR3: CASSQDGGELFF. The CDR3 DNA follows: TGTGCCAGCAGCCAAGATGGTGGGGAGCTGTTTTTT.

In its sample, this clonotype was seen many times. V gene TRBV20-1 combines with J gene TRBJ2-1; D gene unclear. The germline CDR1 and CDR2 sequences are DFQATT and SNEGSKA (reference sequence). With 1 base removed from V and 6 bases from J, the gap between germline ends came to 4 bases. This CDR3 comprises 11 residues. The CDR3 loop is CSARGGNEQFF. CDR3 sequence (DNA): TGCAGTGCTAGAGGCGGCAATGAGCAGTTCTTC.

Concerning this clonotype: A junction boundary mismatches the germline segment, possibly from a read error. The genes are TRBV19 and TRBJ2-2, with 7 bases aligning to TRBD1. In germline, CDR1 is LNHDA, CDR2 SQIVND (reference sequence). The CDR3 covers 13 residues. The CDR3 DNA sequence: TGTGCCAGTAGTAAAAACAGGGGCGAGATGGCCTCTTTT. It translates to CASSKNRGEMASF.